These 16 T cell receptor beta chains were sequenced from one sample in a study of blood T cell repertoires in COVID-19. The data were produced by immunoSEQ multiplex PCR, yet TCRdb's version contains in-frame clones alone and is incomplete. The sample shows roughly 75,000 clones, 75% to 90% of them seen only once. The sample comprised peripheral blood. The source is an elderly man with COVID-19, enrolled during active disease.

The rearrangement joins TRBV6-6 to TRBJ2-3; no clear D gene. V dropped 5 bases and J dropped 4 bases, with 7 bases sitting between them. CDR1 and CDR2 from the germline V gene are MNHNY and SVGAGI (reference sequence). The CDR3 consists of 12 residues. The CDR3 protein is CASSLESDTQYF. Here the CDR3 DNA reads TGTGCCAGCAGTCTGGAGTCAGATACGCAGTATTTT.

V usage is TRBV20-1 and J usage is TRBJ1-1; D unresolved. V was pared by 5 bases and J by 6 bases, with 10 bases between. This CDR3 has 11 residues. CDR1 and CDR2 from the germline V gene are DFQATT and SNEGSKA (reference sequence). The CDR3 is CSAPREAEAFF. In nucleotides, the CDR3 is TGCAGTGCTCCTCGGGAGGCTGAAGCTTTCTTT.

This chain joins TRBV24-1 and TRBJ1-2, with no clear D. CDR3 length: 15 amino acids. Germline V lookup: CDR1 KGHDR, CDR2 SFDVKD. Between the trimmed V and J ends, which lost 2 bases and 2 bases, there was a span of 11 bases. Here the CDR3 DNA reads TGTGCCACCAGTGATTCCACTGTGTGGAACTATGGCTACACCTTC. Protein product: CATSDSTVWNYGYTF.

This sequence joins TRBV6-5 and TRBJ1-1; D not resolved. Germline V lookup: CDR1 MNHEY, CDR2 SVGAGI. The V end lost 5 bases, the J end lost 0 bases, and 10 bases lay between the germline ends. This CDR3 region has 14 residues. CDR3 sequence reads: CASSLHGVNTEAFF. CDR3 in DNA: TGTGCCAGCAGTCTACACGGGGTGAACACTGAAGCTTTCTTT.

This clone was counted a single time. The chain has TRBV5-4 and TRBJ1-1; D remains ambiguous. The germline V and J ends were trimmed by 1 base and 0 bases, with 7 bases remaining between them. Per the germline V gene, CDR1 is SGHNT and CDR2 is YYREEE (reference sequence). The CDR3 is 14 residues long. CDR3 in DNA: TGTGCCAGCAGCTTGCCGGGGATGAACACTGAAGCTTTCTTT. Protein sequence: CASSLPGMNTEAFF. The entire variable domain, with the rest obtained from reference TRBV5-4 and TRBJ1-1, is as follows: ETGVTQSPTHLIKTRGQQVTLRCSSQSGHNTVSWYQQALGQGPQFIFQYYREEENGRGNFPPRFSGLQFPNYSSELNVNALELDDSALYLCASSLPGMNTEAFFGQGTRLTVV.

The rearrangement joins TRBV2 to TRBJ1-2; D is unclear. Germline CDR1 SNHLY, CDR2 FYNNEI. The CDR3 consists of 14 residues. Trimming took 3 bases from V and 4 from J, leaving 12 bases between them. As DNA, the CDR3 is TGTGCCAGCAGTGAGTCAGGCCGACCCTATGGCTACACCTTC. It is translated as CASSESGRPYGYTF.

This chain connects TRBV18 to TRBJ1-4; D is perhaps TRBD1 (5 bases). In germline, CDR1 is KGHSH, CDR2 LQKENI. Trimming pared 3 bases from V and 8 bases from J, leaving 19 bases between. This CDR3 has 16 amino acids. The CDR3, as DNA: TGTGCCAGCTCACCCCCCCGGCAGGGCCGGGGGGAAAAACTGTTTTTT. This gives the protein CASSPPRQGRGEKLFF.

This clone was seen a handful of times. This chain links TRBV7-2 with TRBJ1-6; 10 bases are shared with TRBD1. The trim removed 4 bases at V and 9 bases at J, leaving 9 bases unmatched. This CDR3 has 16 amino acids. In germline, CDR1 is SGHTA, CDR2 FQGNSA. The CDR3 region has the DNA TGTGCCAGCAGCTCACCTATTGGGACAGGGGTTTCACCCCTCCACTTT. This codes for CASSSPIGTGVSPLHF.

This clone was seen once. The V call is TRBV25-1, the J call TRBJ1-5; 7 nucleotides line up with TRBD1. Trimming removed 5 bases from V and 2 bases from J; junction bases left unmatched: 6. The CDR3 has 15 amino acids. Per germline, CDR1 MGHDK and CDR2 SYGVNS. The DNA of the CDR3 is TGTGCCAGCAGTTCGACAGGGATGGGCAATCAGCCCCAGCATTTT. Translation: CASSSTGMGNQPQHF.

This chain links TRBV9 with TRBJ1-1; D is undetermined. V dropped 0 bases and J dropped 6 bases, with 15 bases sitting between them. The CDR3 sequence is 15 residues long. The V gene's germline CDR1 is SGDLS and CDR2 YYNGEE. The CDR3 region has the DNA TGTGCCAGCAGCGTAGACCCCCTTGGAACAGCTGAAGCTTTCTTT. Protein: CASSVDPLGTAEAFF.

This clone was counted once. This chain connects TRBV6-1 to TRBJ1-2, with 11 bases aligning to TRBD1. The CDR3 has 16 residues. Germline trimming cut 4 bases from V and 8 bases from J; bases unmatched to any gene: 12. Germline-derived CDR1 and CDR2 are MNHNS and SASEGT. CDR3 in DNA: TGTGCCAGCAGTGGGACCCTCGGACAGGGGGCCGGCGGCTACACCTTC. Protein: CASSGTLGQGAGGYTF.

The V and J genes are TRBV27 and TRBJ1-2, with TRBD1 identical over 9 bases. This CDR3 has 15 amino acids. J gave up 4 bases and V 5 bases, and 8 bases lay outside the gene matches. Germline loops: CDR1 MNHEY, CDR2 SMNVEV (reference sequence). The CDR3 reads CASSPRTGDPYGYTF. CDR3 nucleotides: TGTGCCAGCAGTCCCAGGACAGGGGACCCCTATGGCTACACCTTC.

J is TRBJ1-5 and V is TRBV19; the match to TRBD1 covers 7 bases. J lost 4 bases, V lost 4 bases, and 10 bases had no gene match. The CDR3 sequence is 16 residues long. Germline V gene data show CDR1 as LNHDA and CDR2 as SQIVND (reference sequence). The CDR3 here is CASSTTPGGRNQPQHF. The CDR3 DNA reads TGTGCCAGTAGTACCACTCCAGGGGGTAGGAATCAGCCCCAGCATTTT.

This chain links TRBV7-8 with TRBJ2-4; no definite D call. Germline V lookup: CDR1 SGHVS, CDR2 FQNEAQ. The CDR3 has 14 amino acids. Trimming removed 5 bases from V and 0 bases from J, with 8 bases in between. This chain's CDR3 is CASSLELAKNIQYF. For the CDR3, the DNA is TGTGCCAGCAGCCTAGAGCTAGCCAAAAACATTCAGTACTTC.

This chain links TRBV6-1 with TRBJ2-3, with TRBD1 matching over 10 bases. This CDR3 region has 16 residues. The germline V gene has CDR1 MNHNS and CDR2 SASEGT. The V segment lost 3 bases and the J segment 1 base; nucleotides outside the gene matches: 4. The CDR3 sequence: CASSDAGTGGTDTQYF. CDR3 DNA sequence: TGTGCCAGCAGTGATGCCGGGACAGGGGGCACAGATACGCAGTATTTT.

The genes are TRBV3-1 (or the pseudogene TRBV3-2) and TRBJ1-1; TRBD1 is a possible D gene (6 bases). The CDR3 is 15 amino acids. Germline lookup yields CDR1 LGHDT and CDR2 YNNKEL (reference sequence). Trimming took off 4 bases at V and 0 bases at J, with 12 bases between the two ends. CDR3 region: CASSLGQLLNTEAFF. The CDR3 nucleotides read TGTGCCAGCAGCCTCGGACAGCTTTTGAACACTGAAGCTTTCTTT.